In this sample, the clone carrying this T cell receptor beta chain turned up many times. This entry comes from a study of patients and donors after allogeneic stem cell transplantation. The CDR3 covers 13 residues. V shed 3 bases, J shed 5 bases, and the junction held 3 bases outside the gene matches. Each CDR3 protein is one row after TCRdb ran MiXCR on the RT-PCR reads. The sample shows roughly 880,000 distinct CDR3 sequences, about 20% of them seen only once. The receptor comes from a human donor who was either an allogeneic HSCT recipient or a stem cell or donor lymphocyte infusion donor (not recorded which). It is not recorded whose cells these are; they may come from a transplant donor. The genes are TRBV12-3 or TRBV12-4 and TRBJ1-1, with 7 bases that match TRBD1. The specimen sequenced was blood, either unsorted or a sorted T cell fraction (not recorded which). Written as DNA, the CDR3 is TGTGCCAGCAGTTTCCCAGGGGGAACTGAAGCTTTCTTT. This sequence encodes CASSFPGGTEAFF.